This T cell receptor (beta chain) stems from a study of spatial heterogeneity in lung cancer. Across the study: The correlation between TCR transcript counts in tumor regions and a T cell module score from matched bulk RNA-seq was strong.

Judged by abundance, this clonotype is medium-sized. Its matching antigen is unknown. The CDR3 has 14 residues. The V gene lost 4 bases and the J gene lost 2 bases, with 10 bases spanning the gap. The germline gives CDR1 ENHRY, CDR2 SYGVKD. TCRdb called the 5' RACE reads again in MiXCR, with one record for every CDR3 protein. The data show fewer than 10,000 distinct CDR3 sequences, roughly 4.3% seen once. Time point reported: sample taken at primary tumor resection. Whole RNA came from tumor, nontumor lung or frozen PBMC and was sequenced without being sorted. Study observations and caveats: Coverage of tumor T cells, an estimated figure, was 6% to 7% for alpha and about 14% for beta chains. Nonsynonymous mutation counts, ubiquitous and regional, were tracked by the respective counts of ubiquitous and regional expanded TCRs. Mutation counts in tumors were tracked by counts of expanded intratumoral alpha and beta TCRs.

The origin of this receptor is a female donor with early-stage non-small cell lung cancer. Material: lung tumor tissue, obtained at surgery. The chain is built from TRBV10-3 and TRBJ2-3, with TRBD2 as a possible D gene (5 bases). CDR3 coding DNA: TGTGCCATCAGTGTACGGGGATCCACAGATACGCAGTATTTT. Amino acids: CAISVRGSTDTQYF.